This T cell receptor beta chain was identified in a study of CD8 T cells in Susac syndrome. Study observations and caveats: It was acknowledged by the study that relatively few individuals were included in its TCR sequencing and HLA analysis.

Notes on this clonotype: The antigen remains undetermined.

Reverse transcription of roughly 0.45 to 1 ug RNA used random hexamers. With immunoSEQ multiplex PCR, TCR beta CDR3 was amplified across 54 Vbeta and 13 Jbeta. TCRdb recomputed calls from the immunoSEQ multiplex PCR reads with MiXCR, one row per CDR3 protein. The sample lists roughly 130,000 distinct CDR3 sequences; nearly 95% were seen once. Germline V lookup: CDR1 SGDLS, CDR2 YYNGEE. The CDR3 is 15 residues long. The V and J ends lost 2 bases and 0 bases respectively, with 9 bases between them. From blood CD8+ and CD4+ T cells, TCR beta sequences were generated. Negative isolation yielded the CD8+ and CD4+ T cells, while FACS enriched the TEMRA cells.

The chain has TRBV9 and TRBJ2-1; tentative D call: TRBD2 (5 bases). The clonotype originates from a human donor in good health. The specimen was CD4+ T cells from PBMCs. The CDR3 nucleotides read TGTGCCAGCAGCGTTAGCAGCGGCTCCTACAATGAGCAGTTCTTC. Translation: CASSVSSGSYNEQFF.